Listed below are T cell receptor beta chains from one sample, sequenced in a study of control samples from healthy donors and cancer patients. The assay was immunoSEQ multiplex PCR, and TCRdb's table has in-frame clones only and misses some. In the table there are tens of thousands of clones, about 82% of which are singletons. Sequenced sample: blood. Source of these receptors: a man aged 25 to 40 in good health. Each CDR3 is given with its conserved first and last residue.

15 TRBJ2-3 TRBV10-3 CAIAPGGGETDTQYF
14 TRBJ1-1 TRBV9 CASSVEMGGPEAFF
14 TRBJ1-1 TRBV6-5 CASSFSTLNTEAFF
14 TRBJ2-7 TRBV5-5 CASSLLTGEYEQYF
14 TRBJ2-3 TRBV2 CASSATGGTDTQYF
13 TRBJ2-1 TRBV27 CASARSSYNEQFF
14 TRBJ2-7 TRBV27 CASRAIKRPNEQYF
15 TRBJ2-6 TRBV27 CAKGGRDSGANVLTF
18 TRBJ2-6 TRBV4-1 CASSQDGGDLSGANVLTF
14 TRBJ2-5 TRBV5-1 CASSPSGGQETQYF
16 TRBJ1-5 TRBV6-5 CASSYSWTGPHQPQHF
14 TRBJ2-1 TRBV9 CASSVGPGGNEQFF
17 TRBJ1-3 TRBV7-8 CASSLALPGSSGNTIYF
16 TRBJ2-1 TRBV19 CASSIARESSYNEQFF
14 TRBJ1-2 TRBV5-1 CASSSGGTNYGYTF
16 TRBJ2-2 TRBV15 CATSRDRRTLTGELFF
18 TRBJ2-3 TRBV5-1 CASSLGPSGGSRTDTQYF
13 TRBJ1-5 TRBV2 CASSGQGHQPQHF
15 TRBJ2-1 TRBV5-1 CASRLVLANYNEQFF
12 TRBJ2-5 TRBV7-2 CASSFHRETQYF
17 TRBJ1-5 TRBV6-1 CASSEDDAGSPHQPQHF
13 TRBJ1-6 TRBV19 CATHETLTSPLHF
14 TRBJ2-2 TRBV28 CASTRVMNTGELFF
15 TRBJ1-1 TRBV6-5 CASSYSIGMGGEAFF
14 TRBJ2-7 TRBV19 CASSFRAGGNEQYF
15 TRBJ1-2 TRBV4-2 CASSPPDRANYGYTF
14 TRBJ1-4 TRBV6-6 CASSYLGTGEKLFF
13 TRBJ2-3 TRBV15 CATKGGSADTQYF
13 TRBJ1-2 TRBV6-5 CASSSDRGHGYTF
14 TRBJ1-2 TRBV15 CATSRGGQHYGYTF
15 TRBJ2-1 TRBV27 CASSISGVSYNEQFF
13 TRBJ1-6 TRBV6-6 CASGRGLNSPLHF
18 TRBJ2-6 TRBV19 CASSIGGQVISGANVLTF
15 TRBJ1-2 TRBV7-8 CASSLFTATNYGYTF
13 TRBJ1-5 TRBV7-2 CASSLVKDTPQHF
13 TRBJ1-1 TRBV19 CASKREGNTEAFF
14 TRBJ2-7 TRBV2 CASTGTGGIYEQYF
14 TRBJ1-4 TRBV30 CAWSGQGGNEKLFF
14 TRBJ2-7 TRBV19 CASSITRAVGEQYF
14 TRBJ2-7 TRBV11-2 CASSAGTSGYEQYF
14 TRBJ1-6 TRBV18 CASSRDRPNSPLYF
16 TRBJ2-5 TRBV6-5 CASSLGPGQGQETQYF
15 TRBJ1-5 TRBV28 CASSSHRATDQPQHF
12 TRBJ1-1 TRBV12-3/TRBV12-4 CASSRGAGEAFF
16 TRBJ1-4 TRBV10-2 CASDPGPGSLNEKLFF
17 TRBJ2-1 TRBV7-9 CASSFLAGTSGVNEQFF
17 TRBJ2-2 TRBV19 CASSISLTTRTTGELFF
14 TRBJ2-7 TRBV5-4 CASSPQKRPYEQYF
13 TRBJ1-4 TRBV30 CAWSLGQGKKLFF
11 TRBJ1-2 TRBV6-6 CASSYARSYTF
14 TRBJ2-3 TRBV7-9 CASSSGTGGDTQYF